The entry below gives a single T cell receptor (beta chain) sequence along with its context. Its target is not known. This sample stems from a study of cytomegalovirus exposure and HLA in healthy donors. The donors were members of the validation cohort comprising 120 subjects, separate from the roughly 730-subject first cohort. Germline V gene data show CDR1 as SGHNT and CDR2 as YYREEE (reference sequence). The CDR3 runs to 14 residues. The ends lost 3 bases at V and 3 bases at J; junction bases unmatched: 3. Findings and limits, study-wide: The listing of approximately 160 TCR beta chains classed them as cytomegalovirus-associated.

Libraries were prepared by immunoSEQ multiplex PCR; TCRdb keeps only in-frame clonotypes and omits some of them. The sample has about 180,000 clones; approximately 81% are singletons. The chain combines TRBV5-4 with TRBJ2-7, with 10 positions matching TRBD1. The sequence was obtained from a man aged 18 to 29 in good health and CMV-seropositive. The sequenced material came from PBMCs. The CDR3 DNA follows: TGTGCCAGCAGCTGGACAGGGGGTCACTACGAGCAGTACTTC. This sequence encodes CASSWTGGHYEQYF. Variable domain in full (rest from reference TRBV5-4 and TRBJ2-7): ETGVTQSPTHLIKTRGQQVTLRCSSQSGHNTVSWYQQALGQGPQFIFQYYREEENGRGNFPPRFSGLQFPNYSSELNVNALELDDSALYLCASSWTGGHYEQYFGPGTRLTVT.